The clone carrying this T cell receptor (beta chain) came up a few times. The antigen is undetermined. This record belongs to a study of cytomegalovirus exposure and HLA in healthy donors. Overall study: Earlier results showed 90 million to 120 million unique TCR beta sequences derived from approximately 170 million T cells.

Primers: 60 Vbeta forward and 13 Jbeta reverse. The repertoire was sequenced with immunoSEQ multiplex PCR; TCRdb's copy has only in-frame clones and lacks some. The table records roughly 300,000 clones, more than 80% of them present only once. Study outcomes and limitations: A previous analysis found most TCR beta V segments productive roughly 87% or roughly 30% of the time. What TCR beta sequences reportedly achieved was accurate prediction of HLA-A and HLA-B alleles in most subjects.

This sequence originates from a man in his forties in good health and CMV-seropositive. Sequencing input: PBMCs.

This CDR3 reads CASSFLLGREGADTQYF. The CDR3 nucleotides are TGTGCCAGCAGTTTCCTACTTGGCAGGGAGGGTGCAGATACGCAGTATTTT. This chain connects TRBV27 to TRBJ2-3; 7 nucleotides match TRBD2. This CDR3 has 17 amino acids. V gave up 3 bases and J gave up 4 bases; unmatched junction bases: 13. Germline CDR1 is MNHEY and CDR2 is SMNVEV (reference sequence).